The rows below give T cell receptor beta chains drawn from one sample of a study of T cells expressing NK-cell markers. TCRdb re-called the 5' RACE reads and shows each CDR3 protein once, DNA omitted. The sample has a few hundred thousand distinct CDR3 sequences, and its top ten clones hold 1.4%. Sequencing used blood T cells: a sorted CD56 or NKG2C T cell subset, CD4+ or CD8+ T cells, or bulk PBMC T cells (not recorded which). The receptors derive from a woman aged 45 to 65 in good health. Each CDR3 is given with its conserved first and last residue.

J | V | length | CDR3
TRBJ1-4 | TRBV3-1 | 15 | CASSQSSGGNEKLFF
TRBJ2-2 | TRBV7-3 | 17 | CASSLVLGGANTGELFF
TRBJ2-3 | TRBV25-1 | 15 | CASSDTGISTDTQYF
TRBJ1-2 | TRBV5-1 | 14 | CASSLESTGAGYTF
TRBJ2-7 | TRBV20-1 | 12 | CSGDTGPYEQYF
TRBJ2-6 | TRBV3-1 | 19 | CASSQGFLPRGPGANVLTF
TRBJ1-1 | TRBV7-8 | 13 | CASSLGQGAVAFF
TRBJ1-1 | TRBV6-1 | 13 | CASSVRGDTEAFF
TRBJ2-3 | TRBV7-9 | 19 | CASSATGGWTAVGADTQFF
TRBJ2-5 | TRBV3-1 | 14 | CASSRGTSQETQYF
TRBJ1-1 | TRBV5-1 | 12 | CASKSGFGEAFF
TRBJ1-2 | TRBV5-1 | 12 | CASSLPDGTYTF
TRBJ2-2 | TRBV11-2 | 12 | CASRRPGGELFF
TRBJ2-3 | TRBV11-2 | 15 | CASSLRGAQPDTQYF
TRBJ2-1 | TRBV27 | 11 | CASRVVGEQFF
TRBJ1-1 | TRBV11-1 | 15 | CASSLIPGSNTEAFF
TRBJ2-1 | TRBV20-1 | 12 | CSVMDPFDEQFF
TRBJ1-2 | TRBV2 | 12 | CASMGRPYGYTF
TRBJ2-5 | TRBV12-3/TRBV12-4 | 12 | CASSVSAETQYF
TRBJ1-3 | TRBV9 | 13 | CASSLNIGNTIYF
TRBJ2-7 | TRBV29-1 | 13 | CSVRQGGSGEQYF
TRBJ2-1 | TRBV29-1 | 17 | CSVTSGRDATSYNEQFF
TRBJ1-2 | TRBV5-5 | 12 | CASQPGNYGYTF
TRBJ2-3 | TRBV11-3 | 14 | CASKAALSTDTQYF
TRBJ1-1 | TRBV7-2 | 15 | CASSRPRAMNTEAFF
TRBJ2-7 | TRBV5-1 | 14 | CASSAGVARYEQYF
TRBJ1-5 | TRBV19 | 12 | CAGGYTLKPQHF
TRBJ2-2 | TRBV5-6 | 13 | CASLRGYTGELFF
TRBJ2-2 | TRBV21-1 | 16 | CASLMGLSPITGELFF
TRBJ2-3 | TRBV30 | 15 | CAWSVQDSDTDTQYF
TRBJ1-4 | TRBV4-1 | 15 | CASSVLQGTSEKLFF
TRBJ2-1 | TRBV4-2 | 15 | CASSQEGGGMNEQFF
TRBJ2-4 | TRBV12-3/TRBV12-4 | 17 | CASSLYPRVRGERDQYF
TRBJ2-5 | TRBV3-1 | 15 | CASSQDPAGVKTQYF
TRBJ1-5 | TRBV5-1 | 12 | CASSGRNQPQHF
TRBJ2-5 | TRBV20-1 | 13 | CSAQGPRRETQYF
TRBJ1-2 | TRBV29-1 | 11 | CSVEDRGIYTF
TRBJ2-3 | TRBV6-5 | 16 | CASSGQSSWGTDTQYF
TRBJ2-2 | TRBV25-1 | 15 | CASRGLEKGTGELFF
TRBJ1-1 | TRBV14 | 16 | CASSLRKGVAGTEAFF
TRBJ1-1 | TRBV28 | 13 | CASRYRGGTEAFF
TRBJ2-3 | TRBV4-1 | 16 | CASSQDRAEGGDTQYF
TRBJ2-5 | TRBV4-1 | 16 | CASSQIIWTGQETQYF
TRBJ2-7 | TRBV3-1 | 13 | CASSQVRADEQYF
TRBJ2-3 | TRBV18 | 15 | CASSPLAVNTDTQYF
TRBJ1-2 | TRBV12-3/TRBV12-4 | 13 | CASRSTGYGGYTF
TRBJ1-3 | TRBV11-2 | 11 | CASSSLGSIYF
TRBJ2-3 | TRBV3-1 | 18 | CASSLESEAARIGDTQYF
TRBJ2-2 | TRBV12-3/TRBV12-4 | 15 | CASSFVQGHTGELFF
TRBJ2-1 | TRBV24-1 | 20 | CATSDPKGGHPKQKFNEQFF
TRBJ2-1 | TRBV4-1 | 15 | CASSHPLGLPNEQFF
TRBJ2-3 | TRBV6-4 | 14 | CASSDGLVLDTQYF
TRBJ2-7 | TRBV5-1 | 13 | CASSSLQGGEQYF
TRBJ2-3 | TRBV20-1 | 13 | CSVTAGFTDTQYF
TRBJ2-5 | TRBV7-9 | 17 | CASSLGKGKPFQETQYF
TRBJ1-1 | TRBV29-1 | 12 | CAGRGVRGEAFF
TRBJ2-7 | TRBV29-1 | 15 | CSASGTRRTQYEQYF